This TCR beta chain appears in the sequencing data of a study of cytomegalovirus exposure and HLA in healthy donors. Overall study: As released early, the data held about 85 million unique TCRs from HLA-typed donors.

Study findings and constraints: With later analysis, a missense DCLRE1C variant became linked to TCR beta V- and J-gene trimming. Analyses of presence and absence presupposed an approximately uniform sequencing depth across donors.

The PCR employed 60 Vbeta primers together with 13 Jbeta primers. Clones were read by immunoSEQ multiplex PCR, and TCRdb kept only the in-frame ones, dropping some. The sample carries 100,000 to 150,000 clones, 80% recorded once. Germline values: CDR1 SGHKS, CDR2 YYEKEE (reference sequence). Trimming removed 4 bases from V and 3 bases from J, with 20 bases in between. This CDR3 spans 16 amino acids. A note on this clone: The target antigen is unknown.

This TCR was recovered from a young man in good health and CMV-seropositive. Sequenced sample: PBMCs. The chain joins TRBV5-5 to TRBJ2-7; the D is unclear. In DNA form, the CDR3 reads TGTGCCAGCAGCCCGGATCCTGCCGGGTCTATCTACGAGCAGTACTTC. Amino acid sequence: CASSPDPAGSIYEQYF.